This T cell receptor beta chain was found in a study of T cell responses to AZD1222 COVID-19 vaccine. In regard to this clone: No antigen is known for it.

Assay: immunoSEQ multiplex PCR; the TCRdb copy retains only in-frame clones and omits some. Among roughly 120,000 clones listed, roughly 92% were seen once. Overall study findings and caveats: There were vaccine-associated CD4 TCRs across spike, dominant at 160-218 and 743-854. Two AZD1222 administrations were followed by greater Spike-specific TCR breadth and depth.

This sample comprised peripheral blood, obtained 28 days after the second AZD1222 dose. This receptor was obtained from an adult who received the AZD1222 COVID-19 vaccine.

The CDR3 loop reads CASSVAPGGTDTQYF. The CDR3 DNA reads TGTGCCAGCAGCGTAGCTCCAGGGGGGACAGATACGCAGTATTTT. This chain joins TRBV9 and TRBJ2-3, with a possible D match to TRBD1 (7 bases). The CDR3 spans 15 residues. Trimming took 0 bases from V and 3 from J, leaving 11 bases between them. The V gene's germline CDR1 is SGDLS and CDR2 YYNGEE.